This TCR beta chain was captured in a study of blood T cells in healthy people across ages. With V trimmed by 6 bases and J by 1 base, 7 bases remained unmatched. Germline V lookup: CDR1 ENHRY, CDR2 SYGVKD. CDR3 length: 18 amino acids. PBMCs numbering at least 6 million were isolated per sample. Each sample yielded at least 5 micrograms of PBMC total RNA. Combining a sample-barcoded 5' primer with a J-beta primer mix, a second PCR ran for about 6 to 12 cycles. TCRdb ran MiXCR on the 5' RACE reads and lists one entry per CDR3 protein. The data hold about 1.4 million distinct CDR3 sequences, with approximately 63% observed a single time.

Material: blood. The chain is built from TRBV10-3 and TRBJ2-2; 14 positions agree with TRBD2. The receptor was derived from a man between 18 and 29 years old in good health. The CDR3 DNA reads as TGTGCCATCAGGGACGGGACTAGCGGGGGAGTGAACACCGGGGAGCTGTTTTTT. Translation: CAIRDGTSGGVNTGELFF.